The 2 T cell receptor beta chains below all came from one sample that was sequenced in a study of PD-1 blockade in mismatch repair-deficient tumors. Only in-frame clones appear in the TCRdb table, and some are missing; sequencing was by immunoSEQ multiplex PCR. This sample has some 120,000 clones, with approximately 91% found just once. The starting material was peripheral blood, obtained almost 74 weeks after starting pembrolizumab. Receptors originate from an adult with mismatch repair-deficient cancer.

The J gene is TRBJ1-2, the V gene TRBV5-1, with TRBD1 matching over 11 bases. Germline trimming cut 4 bases from V and 4 bases from J; bases unmatched to any gene: 6. This CDR3 is 15 amino acids long. The germline CDR1 and CDR2 sequences are SGHRS and YFSETQ. CDR3 in DNA: TGCGCCAGCAGCCCGGTTGGGACAGGGGGCTATGGCTACACCTTC. This translates into CASSPVGTGGYGYTF. Combining the CDR3 with reference TRBV5-1 and TRBJ1-2 gives the whole variable domain KAGVTQTPRYLIKTRGQQVTLSCSPISGHRSVSWYQQTPGQGLQFLFEYFSETQRNKGNFPGRFSGRQFSNSRSEMNVSTLELGDSALYLCASSPVGTGGYGYTFGSGTRLTVV.

The V call is TRBV4-3, the J call TRBJ1-4, with 8 bases aligning to TRBD1. This CDR3 has 17 residues. The germline CDR1 and CDR2 sequences are LGHNA and YSLEER. V shed 3 bases, J shed 7 bases, and the junction held 13 bases outside the gene matches. CDR3 region: CASSQARQGPGGEKLFF. The CDR3, as DNA: TGCGCCAGCAGCCAGGCCCGACAGGGGCCGGGTGGTGAAAAACTGTTTTTT.